Below, 3 T cell receptor beta chains from the same sample are listed, as sequenced in a study of T cells after somatic rescue of genetic block. Here immunoSEQ multiplex PCR was the method, and the copy in TCRdb shows in-frame clones only, minus some. The sample carries over 55,000 clones, about 90% recorded once. The specimen was peripheral blood mononuclear cells (PBMCs). These receptors all come from a man aged 40-55 years.

This clone was picked up one time. The chain uses TRBV15 and TRBJ1-4; a possible D gene is TRBD1 (5 bases). The CDR3 loop spans 16 amino acids. The germline gives CDR1 LNHNV, CDR2 YYDKDF (reference sequence). V lost 4 bases to trimming and J lost 5 bases, with 17 bases between them. The CDR3 DNA sequence: TGTGCCACCAGCACTGGGGGGGGGATTGGGAATGAAAAACTGTTTTTT. Amino acids: CATSTGGGIGNEKLFF.

The genes are TRBV7-9 and TRBJ1-5, with D unresolved. Trimming left V 5 bases short and J 7 bases short, with 9 bases between. This CDR3 is built from 12 residues. Germline V lookup: CDR1 SEHNR, CDR2 FQNEAQ (reference sequence). CDR3 sequence: CASSNGIQPQHF. DNA of the CDR3: TGTGCCAGCAGCAACGGGATCCAGCCCCAGCATTTT.

This clone was detected only once. The chain has TRBV11-2 and TRBJ1-1; TRBD1 matches 9 bases. V was pared by 5 bases and J by 5 bases, with 6 bases of the junction left unmatched. The CDR3 length is 14 residues. CDR1 and CDR2 (germline): SGHAT, FQNNGV. The chain's CDR3 is CASSHRTGVTEAFF. The CDR3 DNA is TGTGCCAGCAGCCACCGGACAGGGGTAACTGAAGCTTTCTTT.